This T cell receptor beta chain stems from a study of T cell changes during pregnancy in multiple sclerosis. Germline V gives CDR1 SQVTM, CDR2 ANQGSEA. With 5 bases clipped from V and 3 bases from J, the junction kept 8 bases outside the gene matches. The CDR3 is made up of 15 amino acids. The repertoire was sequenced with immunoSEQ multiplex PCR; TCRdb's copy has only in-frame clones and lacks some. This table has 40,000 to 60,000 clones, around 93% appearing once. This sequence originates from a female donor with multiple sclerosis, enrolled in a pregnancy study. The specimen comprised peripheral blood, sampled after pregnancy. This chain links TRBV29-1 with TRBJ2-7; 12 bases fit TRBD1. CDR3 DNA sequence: TGCAGCGTTTCATCCGGGACAGGGGGCATCTACGAGCAGTACTTC. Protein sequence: CSVSSGTGGIYEQYF.